The sequence of this TCR beta chain was determined in a study of cytomegalovirus exposure and HLA in healthy donors. Study-level findings and limits: The study put roughly 160 TCR beta chains on its list as cytomegalovirus-associated. A few CMV-associated chains proved CMV antigen-specific in vitro.

A word on this clone: Its antigen remains unidentified.

This CDR3 has 15 amino acids. V gave up 2 bases and J gave up 5 bases; unmatched junction bases: 7. Germline CDR1 and CDR2: SGHRS and YFSETQ. Profiled with immunoSEQ multiplex PCR; TCRdb holds only in-frame clones, not every one. The sample lists 260,000 or so clones; over 75% were seen once. Sequenced sample: PBMCs. This receptor was taken from a woman younger than 35 in good health and CMV-seronegative. The chain joins TRBV5-1 to TRBJ2-5; 9 positions agree with TRBD2. The CDR3 DNA reads as TGCGCCAGCAGCTTATCAAGCGGGAGGATGGAGACCCAGTACTTC. Translating it yields CASSLSSGRMETQYF. Using reference TRBV5-1 and TRBJ2-5 for the parts outside the CDR3, the full variable domain is KAGVTQTPRYLIKTRGQQVTLSCSPISGHRSVSWYQQTPGQGLQFLFEYFSETQRNKGNFPGRFSGRQFSNSRSEMNVSTLELGDSALYLCASSLSSGRMETQYFGPGTRLLVL.